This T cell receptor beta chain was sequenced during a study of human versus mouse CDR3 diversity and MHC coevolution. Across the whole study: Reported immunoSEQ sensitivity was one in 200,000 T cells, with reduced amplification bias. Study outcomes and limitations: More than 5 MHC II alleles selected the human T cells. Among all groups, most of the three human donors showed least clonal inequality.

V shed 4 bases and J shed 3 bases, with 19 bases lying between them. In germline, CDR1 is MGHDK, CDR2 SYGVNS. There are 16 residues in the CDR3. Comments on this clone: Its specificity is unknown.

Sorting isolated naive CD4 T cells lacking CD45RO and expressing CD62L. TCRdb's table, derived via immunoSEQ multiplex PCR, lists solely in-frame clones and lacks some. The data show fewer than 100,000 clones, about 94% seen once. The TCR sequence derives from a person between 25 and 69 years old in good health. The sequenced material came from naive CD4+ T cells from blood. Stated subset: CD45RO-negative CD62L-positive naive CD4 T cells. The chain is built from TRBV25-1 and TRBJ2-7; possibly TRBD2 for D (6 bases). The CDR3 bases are TGTGCCAGCAGTGGGATGGGAGGTGGGACGGACTACGAGCAGTACTTC. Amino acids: CASSGMGGGTDYEQYF.